This is a list of T cell receptor beta chains from one sample in a study of graft-versus-host responses after intestinal transplantation. No antigen is known for these receptors. The method was immunoSEQ multiplex PCR; TCRdb's version includes in-frame clones alone and lacks a portion of them. The sample contains some 100,000 clones, about 89% of which appear only once. The starting material was unstimulated CD8+ T cells sorted from spleen or lymph node cells, obtained before intestinal transplant. These receptors were taken from a human donor who received an intestinal transplant. The CDR3 runs from the conserved cysteine through the conserved F or W. D genes are given only for firm matches. Where a row states a size, it is once, few, many or the class of an expanded clone; other rows omit it.

>TRBV7-6|.|TRBJ2-7|TRBD2
TGTGCCAGCAGCTTAGTGGGCGGGAGGGGCTCCTACGAGCAGTACTTC
CASSLVGGRGSYEQYF
>TRBV6-1|.|TRBJ2-5|.
TGTGCCAGCATGGGGGAGTTTCAAGAGACCCAGTACTTC
CASMGEFQETQYF
>TRBV13|.|TRBJ2-5|TRBD2
TGTGCCAGCAGCTTAGGGCGGACTAGCGGGTCCCAAGAGACCCAGTACTTC
CASSLGRTSGSQETQYF
>TRBV19|.|TRBJ2-2|TRBD2
TGTGCCAGTAGTCCCTGGACTAGCGGGAGTAGCGGGGAGCTGTTTTTT
CASSPWTSGSSGELFF
>TRBV6-5|.|TRBJ2-6|.
TGTGCCAGCAGTTACTCGGGCTCTGGGGCCAACGTCCTGACTTTC
CASSYSGSGANVLTF
>TRBV2|.|TRBJ2-1|.
TGTGCCAGCATATCCGCGAGCTCCTACAATGAGCAGTTCTTC
CASISASSYNEQFF
>TRBV6-5|few|TRBJ2-6|TRBD2
TGTGCCAGCAGTTACACTAGCGGGAGTGGGGCCAACGTCCTGACTTTC
CASSYTSGSGANVLTF
>TRBV10-2|.|TRBJ2-5|TRBD1
TGCGCCAGCAGCGAACCGGGACAGGGGGCAAAAGAGACCCAGTACTTC
CASSEPGQGAKETQYF
>TRBV9|.|TRBJ1-6|.
TGTGCCAGCAGCGTAGGTACACTTAATTCACCCCTCCACTTT
CASSVGTLNSPLHF
>TRBV10-2|.|TRBJ2-3|TRBD2
TGCGCCAGCAGTGATCGAGCGGGGAGCACAGATACGCAGTATTTT
CASSDRAGSTDTQYF
>TRBV9|.|TRBJ1-1|TRBD1
TGTGCCAGCAGCGTAGGTGGACAGGGGGATGAAGCTTTCTTT
CASSVGGQGDEAFF
>TRBV27|.|TRBJ2-7|TRBD1
TGTGCCAGCAGTTTACTCGGGACAGGGTGGTACGAGCAGTACTTC
CASSLLGTGWYEQYF
>TRBV2|.|TRBJ2-1|TRBD2
TGTGCCAGCAGTGGGGGTCCCTGGACTAGCGGGGCGGGTAGGGAAAATGAGCAGTTCTTC
CASSGGPWTSGAGRENEQFF
>TRBV27|.|TRBJ2-7|TRBD2
TGTGCCAGCAGTCCCACGACTAGCGGGAGACCATACGAGCAGTACTTC
CASSPTTSGRPYEQYF
>TRBV5-6|.|TRBJ1-4|.
TGTGCCAGCACCTCATTGGGATATGCAGGTGAAAAACTGTTTTTT
CASTSLGYAGEKLFF
>TRBV6-1|.|TRBJ1-5|TRBD1
TGTGCCAGCAGTCCCCTGGACAGGGCAAATCAGCCCCAGCATTTT
CASSPLDRANQPQHF
>TRBV6-5|.|TRBJ2-2|.
TGTGCCAGCAGTTCCACTGGCCCCGGAATTCGGGAGCTGTTTTTT
CASSSTGPGIRELFF
>TRBV9|.|TRBJ2-5|TRBD2
TGTGCCAGCAGCGTAGGGGGGGGAGGGGAGACCCAGTACTTC
CASSVGGGGETQYF
>TRBV11-2|.|TRBJ2-1|TRBD2
TGTGCCAGCAGCTTTTGGCTAGCGGTAAGGAATGAGCAGTTCTTC
CASSFWLAVRNEQFF
>TRBV6-5|.|TRBJ2-1|.
TGTGCCAGCAGTCTTTCGAGCGGAGCAGACAATGAGCAGTTCTTC
CASSLSSGADNEQFF
>TRBV27|.|TRBJ2-7|.
TGTGCCAGCAGTTTAGGCGGGGTCTACGAGCAGTACTTC
CASSLGGVYEQYF
>TRBV7-9|.|TRBJ2-5|TRBD2
TGTGCCAGCAGCTTAGGGTTTGGACTAGCGGGGATAAAGACCCAGTACTTC
CASSLGFGLAGIKTQYF
>TRBV28|.|TRBJ2-1|.
TGTGCCAGCATCTCCCTAACAGGGTTCGATGAGCAGTTCTTC
CASISLTGFDEQFF
>TRBV7-9|.|TRBJ2-5|TRBD2
TGTGCCAGCAGTTCAGGGAGCGGGGGTCAAGAGACCCAGTACTTC
CASSSGSGGQETQYF
>TRBV6-6|.|TRBJ2-4|.
TGTGCCAGCGGGGGGGCTAGGGAAGGTGCCAAAAACATTCAGTACTTC
CASGGAREGAKNIQYF
>TRBV15|.|TRBJ2-7|TRBD2
TGTGCCACCAGCAGACCACTAGCGCCCTACGAGCAGTACTTC
CATSRPLAPYEQYF
>TRBV11-2|.|TRBJ2-7|TRBD2
TGTGCCAGCAGCTTAGTGAGGGGCTCTAGCGGAGGAGCAACCTACGAGCAGTACTTC
CASSLVRGSSGGATYEQYF
>TRBV7-9|.|TRBJ2-5|TRBD2
TGTGCCAGCAGCTACTTACTTGGGCGGGGGATCCAAGAGACCCAGTACTTC
CASSYLLGRGIQETQYF
>TRBV7-9|.|TRBJ1-1|.
TGTGCCAGCAGCTTTAGCCTGAACACTGAAGCTTTCTTT
CASSFSLNTEAFF
>TRBV10-2|.|TRBJ2-3|TRBD2
TGCGCCAGCAGTGCGGTAGCGGGAGGGTTCACAGATACGCAGTATTTT
CASSAVAGGFTDTQYF
>TRBV10-3|.|TRBJ2-1|.
TGTGCCATCAGGAGCGACCGGGACAAATCGGCTTGGTCCTACAATGAGCAGTTCTTC
CAIRSDRDKSAWSYNEQFF
>TRBV29-1|.|TRBJ2-7|.
TGCAGCGTCAGGACGTCGGTCTCCTACGAGCAGTACTTC
CSVRTSVSYEQYF
>TRBV6-5|.|TRBJ1-1|.
TGTGCCAGCAGCCAACAGGGGAACACTGAAGCTTTCTTT
CASSQQGNTEAFF
>TRBV6-1|.|TRBJ1-1|.
TGTGCCAGCAGTGATGGCTGGGTTGGGGGGACTGAAGCTTTCTTT
CASSDGWVGGTEAFF
>TRBV13|.|TRBJ2-5|TRBD1
TGTGCCAGCAGCCCCGGGACAGGTGTCCTTAGGGGAGAGACCCAGTACTTC
CASSPGTGVLRGETQYF
>TRBV5-1|.|TRBJ1-4|.
TGCGCCAGCAGCCCAAGACAGGCCCACTCAACTAATGAAAAACTGTTTTTT
CASSPRQAHSTNEKLFF
>TRBV25-1|.|TRBJ1-1|.
TGTGCCAGCAGTGAATCCCAGGGGTTTACTGAAGCTTTCTTT
CASSESQGFTEAFF
>TRBV29-1|.|TRBJ2-7|TRBD2
TGCAGCGTTGAAGATCTGGAGGGAGGGGCACACTACGAGCAGTACTTC
CSVEDLEGGAHYEQYF
>TRBV4-2|.|TRBJ2-5|.
TGTGCCAGCAGCCAAGAAGCCCGGGGAGCGGTAGAGACCCAGTACTTC
CASSQEARGAVETQYF
>TRBV12-5|.|TRBJ2-1|.
TGTGCTAGTGGTGGTGTCGAGTGGATGGATGAGCAGTTCTTC
CASGGVEWMDEQFF
>TRBV27|.|TRBJ2-3|.
TGTGCCAGCAGTTTAGGAGGCCTGGATACGCAGTATTTT
CASSLGGLDTQYF
>TRBV15|.|TRBJ1-1|.
TGTGCCACCAGCAGACCCTGGACGAACACTGAAGCTTTCTTT
CATSRPWTNTEAFF
>TRBV6-6|once|TRBJ2-7|TRBD1
TGTGCCAGCAGTTACGAGACAGGGCTCTACGAGCAGTACTTC
CASSYETGLYEQYF
>TRBV13|.|TRBJ2-7|TRBD2
TGTGCCAGCAGCTCGGGAGGGTCCTACGAGCAGTACTTC
CASSSGGSYEQYF
>TRBV28|.|TRBJ2-2|TRBD2
TGTGCCAGCAGTTTAACGGCGGGAGATAGCACCGGGGAGCTGTTTTTT
CASSLTAGDSTGELFF
>TRBV2|.|TRBJ1-5|.
TGTGCCAGCAGTGAGGCGTCAGGGTGGGGTTATGGGAGCAATCAGCCCCAGCATTTT
CASSEASGWGYGSNQPQHF
>TRBV13|.|TRBJ1-1|.
TGTGCCAGCAGCTTCGGCCGGCGTGCGGCTGAAGCTTTCTTT
CASSFGRRAAEAFF
>TRBV5-5|.|TRBJ2-7|TRBD2
TGTGCCAGCAGAAGTAGCGGGGGGTCCCTCTACGAGCAGTACTTC
CASRSSGGSLYEQYF
>TRBV7-9|.|TRBJ2-5|.
TGTGCCAGCAGCGACGGGTTCGGCTACCAAGAGACCCAGTACTTC
CASSDGFGYQETQYF
>TRBV7-5|.|TRBJ2-7|.
TGTGTCAGAAGCTTAGCTGTCAGGGCAAGCTCCTACGAGCAGTACTTC
CVRSLAVRASSYEQYF
>TRBV6-6|.|TRBJ1-2|.
TGTGCCAGCAGTTACCTCACACCCTCCGGGGGCTACACCTTC
CASSYLTPSGGYTF
>TRBV5-4|once|TRBJ1-2|.
TGTGCCAGCAGCTTGGTGTCGGGGGCTCATGGCTACACCTTC
CASSLVSGAHGYTF
>TRBV16|.|TRBJ1-5|.
TGTGCCAGCAGCCAGGGGGCCCCCAATCAGCCCCAGCATTTT
CASSQGAPNQPQHF
>TRBV18|.|TRBJ1-5|.
TGTGCCAGCTCACCGGAGGGTGGGAGCAATCAGCCCCAGCATTTT
CASSPEGGSNQPQHF
>TRBV29-1|.|TRBJ2-1|.
TGCAGCGTTGCGGACAGTTACAATGAGCAGTTCTTC
CSVADSYNEQFF
>TRBV9|.|TRBJ2-1|TRBD2
TGTGCCAGCAGCGCCGCGGGGGGTTTATACAATGAGCAGTTCTTC
CASSAAGGLYNEQFF